This TCR beta chain derives from a study of blood T cell repertoires in COVID-19. Study-level information: Donors in the United States, Italy and Spain gave samples during acute or convalescent COVID-19. PBMCs, B-cell-depleted T cells, or T cells were the source of the cDNA or gDNA that made up the material.

The germline V gene encodes CDR1 MGHRA and CDR2 YSYEKL. The CDR3 runs to 13 residues. V lost 0 bases and J 2 bases, leaving 2 bases between the germline ends. This clone was counted a single time. Source study methods: Amplified reference gene primers provided the basis for estimating nucleated cell counts. Profiling relied on immunoSEQ multiplex PCR, and the TCRdb table lists in-frame clones only, not all of them. That table furnishes V, J and clone size, whereas the DNA furnished D and trimming. Among some 70,000 clones listed, around 87% were seen once. The rearrangement joins TRBV4-1 to TRBJ1-5; D is ambiguous. The sequencing sample was made of peripheral blood. The sequence came from a man in his forties or fifties with active COVID-19. CDR3 loop: CASSQDGNQPQHF. The CDR3 coding sequence is TGCGCCAGCAGCCAAGACGGCAATCAGCCCCAGCATTTT.